This T cell receptor (beta chain) was sequenced during a study of response to subunit inactivated influenza vaccine. Study results and limitations: Few new T cells, the authors suggested, are recruited by each seasonal influenza vaccination.

A remark on this clonotype: What it binds is unknown.

The CDR3 consists of 12 residues. The germline V gene encodes CDR1 SGHVS and CDR2 FNYEAQ. Between the trimmed V and J ends, which lost 1 base and 6 bases, there was a span of 7 bases. TCRdb reprocessed the RT-PCR reads with MiXCR, giving one entry per CDR3 protein. This sample has fewer than 700,000 distinct CDR3 sequences, with 13% found just once. The TCR was taken from a man aged 50-59 years who received an inactivated influenza vaccine. The sequencing here drew on PBMCs from blood, taken 40 to 50 days after vaccination. The chain carries TRBV7-6 and TRBJ2-7; the D is unclear. This chain's CDR3 is CASSLVIGEQYF. The CDR3 region has the DNA TGTGCCAGCAGCTTAGTAATTGGCGAGCAGTACTTC.